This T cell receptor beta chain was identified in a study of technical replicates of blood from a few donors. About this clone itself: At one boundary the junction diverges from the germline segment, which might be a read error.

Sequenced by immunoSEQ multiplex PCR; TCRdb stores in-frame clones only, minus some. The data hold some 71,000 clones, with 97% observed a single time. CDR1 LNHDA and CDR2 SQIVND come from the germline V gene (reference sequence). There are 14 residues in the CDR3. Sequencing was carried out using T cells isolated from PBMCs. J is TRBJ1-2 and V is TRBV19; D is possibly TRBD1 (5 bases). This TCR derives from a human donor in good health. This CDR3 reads CASSSRQTYYDYTF. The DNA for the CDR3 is TGTGCCAGTAGTAGTCGACAGACTTACTATGACTACACCTTC. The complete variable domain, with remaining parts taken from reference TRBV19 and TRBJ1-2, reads DGGITQSPKYLFRKEGQNVTLSCEQNLNHDAMYWYRQDPGQGLRLIYYSQIVNDFQKGDIAEGYSVSREKKESFPLTVTSAQKNPTAFYLCASSSRQTYYDYTFGSGTRLTVV.